The 14 T cell receptor beta chains below were found in one sample sequenced in a study of T cells in localized non-small cell lung cancer. The method was immunoSEQ multiplex PCR; TCRdb's version includes in-frame clones alone and lacks a portion of them. The sample holds more than 15,000 clones; around 83% are singletons and the top ten take roughly 21%. Sample: peripheral blood, taken before any cancer treatment. These receptors were collected from a male donor at least 60 years old with stage I lung adenocarcinoma.

The chain recombines TRBV6-6 with TRBJ2-7, with D unresolved. CDR1 MNHNY and CDR2 SVGAGI come from the germline V gene (reference sequence). The CDR3 has 12 amino acids. V was cut by 4 bases and J by 3 bases, with 7 bases left in between. CDR3 sequence: CASSLVGYEQYF. The DNA for the CDR3 is TGTGCCAGCAGTTTGGTTGGCTACGAGCAGTACTTC.

V usage is TRBV5-1 and J usage is TRBJ2-3; D is possibly TRBD1 (5 bases). V dropped 2 bases and J dropped 2 bases, with 9 bases sitting between them. CDR1 and CDR2 from the germline V gene are SGHRS and YFSETQ. The CDR3 is 14 residues long. The CDR3 bases are TGCGCCAGCAGCTTTGACAGCCACACAGATACGCAGTATTTT. Its translation: CASSFDSHTDTQYF.

V is TRBV7-9 and J is TRBJ2-2, with D maybe TRBD1 (6 bases). V shed 2 bases and J shed 0 bases, with 10 bases lying between them. The germline gives CDR1 SEHNR, CDR2 FQNEAQ (reference sequence). The CDR3 spans 16 residues. The CDR3 DNA is TGTGCCAGCAGCTTACCCACAGGGACGAACACCGGGGAGCTGTTTTTT. This codes for CASSLPTGTNTGELFF.

The chain carries TRBV11-1 and TRBJ2-1, with D uncertain. Germline V gives CDR1 SGHAT, CDR2 FQDESV (reference sequence). Deletions cut 1 base from V and 4 bases from J, with 8 bases between. CDR3 length: 14 residues. CDR3 residues: CASSLDRRYNEQFF. In nucleotides, the CDR3 is TGTGCCAGCAGCTTAGACCGACGGTACAATGAGCAGTTCTTC.

This clone rates as hyperexpanded. This rearrangement joins TRBV27 to TRBJ2-1; D is possibly TRBD1 or TRBD2 (6 bases each). CDR3 length: 14 amino acids. Trimming pared 5 bases from V and 6 bases from J, leaving 14 bases between. CDR1 is MNHEY and CDR2 is SMNVEV in the germline V gene (reference sequence). For the CDR3, the DNA is TGTGCCAGCAGTCCCGGAGAGGGGGGCAATGAGCAGTTCTTC. Translation: CASSPGEGGNEQFF.

This clone appeared once. This sequence joins TRBV7-9 and TRBJ1-3; D gene ambiguous. The CDR3 consists of 17 residues. Deletions cut 5 bases from V and 2 bases from J, with 19 bases between. Germline values: CDR1 SEHNR, CDR2 FQNEAQ (reference sequence). CDR3 nucleotides: TGTGCCAGCAGCCCAAAAGTCTTGCAGCAGACTGGAAACACCATATATTTT. Its translation is CASSPKVLQQTGNTIYF.

J is TRBJ1-3 and V is TRBV25-1, with D perhaps matching TRBD1 (5 bases). In germline, CDR1 is MGHDK, CDR2 SYGVNS. The CDR3 consists of 17 residues. Between the trimmed V and J ends, which lost 4 bases and 4 bases, there was a span of 20 bases. CDR3 sequence reads: CASSGSWGILGGNTIYF. CDR3 nucleotides: TGTGCCAGCAGTGGCTCATGGGGGATACTGGGAGGAAACACCATATATTTT.

CDR3 coding DNA: TGTGCCAGCAGCTCGACTAGTTACAATGAGCAGTTCTTC. This sequence encodes CASSSTSYNEQFF. The V and J genes are TRBV7-8 and TRBJ2-1, with D possibly TRBD2 on 6 matching bases. This CDR3 contains 13 residues. V was trimmed by 4 bases and J by 4 bases, leaving 8 bases between them. Germline V gene lookup returns CDR1 SGHVS and CDR2 FQNEAQ.

The chain couples TRBV19 to TRBJ2-2; 9 bases agree with TRBD1. V gave up 5 bases and J gave up 4 bases; unmatched junction bases: 2. This CDR3 is built from 14 residues. Germline lookup yields CDR1 LNHDA and CDR2 SQIVND (reference sequence). Here the CDR3 reads CASSRDRATGELFF. As DNA, the CDR3 is TGTGCCAGTAGTCGGGACAGGGCCACCGGGGAGCTGTTTTTT.

This chain uses TRBV9 with TRBJ2-7; no reliable D call. Trimming took 0 bases from V and 4 from J, leaving 11 bases between them. Germline V lookup: CDR1 SGDLS, CDR2 YYNGEE. The CDR3 has 14 residues. As DNA, the CDR3 is TGTGCCAGCAGCGTAGATGTTAACTCGTACGAGCAGTACTTC. Translation: CASSVDVNSYEQYF. Drawing the rest from reference TRBV9 and TRBJ2-7, the complete variable domain is DSGVTQTPKHLITATGQRVTLRCSPRSGDLSVYWYQQSLDQGLQFLIQYYNGEERAKGNILERFSAQQFPDLHSELNLSSLELGDSALYFCASSVDVNSYEQYFGPGTRLTVT.

V usage is TRBV7-2 and J usage is TRBJ2-1; D not resolved. The germline V gene has CDR1 SGHTA and CDR2 FQGNSA. V lost 1 base to trimming and J lost 9 bases, with 7 bases between them. The CDR3 totals 12 residues. The CDR3 DNA reads TGTGCCAGCAGCTTAGGACCAACTGAGCAGTTCTTC. This encodes CASSLGPTEQFF.

V gene TRBV28 combines with J gene TRBJ2-2, with 13 bases identical to TRBD2. The CDR3 length is 16 residues. Germline CDR1 and CDR2: MDHEN and SYDVKM. The V segment lost 4 bases and the J segment 4 bases; nucleotides outside the gene matches: 3. The CDR3 DNA sequence: TGTGCCAGCAGTTCGGGACTAGCGGGACGCACCGGGGAGCTGTTTTTT. Translation: CASSSGLAGRTGELFF. Together with reference TRBV28 and TRBJ2-2, the CDR3 gives the full variable domain: DVKVTQSSRYLVKRTGEKVFLECVQDMDHENMFWYRQDPGLGLRLIYFSYDVKMKEKGDIPEGYSVSREKKERFSLILESASTNQTSMYLCASSSGLAGRTGELFFGEGSRLTVL.

The chain has TRBV2 and TRBJ2-3; maybe TRBD2 (6 bases). Per the germline V gene, CDR1 is SNHLY and CDR2 is FYNNEI. This CDR3 is built from 17 residues. V was trimmed by 2 bases and J by 2 bases, leaving 17 bases between them. CDR3 sequence: CASSENSAGLPTDTQYF. CDR3 coding DNA: TGTGCCAGCAGTGAAAACTCGGCGGGGCTCCCCACAGATACGCAGTATTTT.

The chain combines TRBV15 with TRBJ2-3; 9 bases agree with TRBD2. The germline V gene encodes CDR1 LNHNV and CDR2 YYDKDF (reference sequence). Unmatched junction bases numbered 11, after V lost 0 bases and J lost 4 bases. The CDR3 totals 18 residues. The CDR3 DNA reads TGTGCCACCAGCAGAGATAGGACGGCGGGAGGGAGAGCAGATACGCAGTATTTT. This gives the protein CATSRDRTAGGRADTQYF.